The 3 T cell receptor beta chains reported below all come from one sample, sequenced in a study of Ad26.COV2.S vaccination and SARS-CoV-2 variants. The treatment was: 15 to 20 received Ad26.COV2.S at low or high dose, single or two shots; roughly five received placebo; per-sample allocation not given. At day 63 after the first vaccine or placebo injection, samples were drawn. Here immunoSEQ multiplex PCR was the method, and the copy in TCRdb shows in-frame clones only, minus some. The sample records over 300,000 clones, around 82% being singletons. The source was peripheral blood, collected in a trial of Ad26.COV2.S vaccine versus placebo. The receptors shown here come from a person aged 18-65 years who received the Ad26.COV2.S COVID-19 vaccine or a placebo.

In regard to this clone: Other DNA sequences in the same sample also yield this CDR3. The gene calls are TRBV3-1 (or the pseudogene TRBV3-2) and TRBJ1-3; no definite D call. This CDR3 region has 13 residues. Trimming removed 3 bases from V and 4 bases from J, with 7 bases in between. Germline V gene sequence: CDR1 LGHDT, CDR2 YNNKEL (reference sequence). CDR3 residues: CASSQVLGNTIYF. The DNA of the CDR3 is TGTGCCAGCAGCCAGGTTCTAGGAAACACCATATATTTT.

The V gene is TRBV24-1, the J gene TRBJ1-5, with TRBD1 as a possible D gene (6 bases). Trimming shortened V by 1 base and J by 7 bases, and 13 bases separated the two germline ends. The CDR3 loop spans 15 amino acids. Germline lookup yields CDR1 KGHDR and CDR2 SFDVKD. CDR3 in DNA: TGTGCCACCAGTGATTTAGGACAGAGTCGCCAGCCCCAGCATTTT. It specifies CATSDLGQSRQPQHF.

This chain connects TRBV7-6 to TRBJ2-1; 8 bases align to TRBD1. This CDR3 is 14 amino acids long. From germline, CDR1 is SGHVS and CDR2 FNYEAQ. Trimming at V came to 5 bases and at J to 5 bases, leaving 5 bases not matched to a gene. CDR3 region: CASSQGARNNEQFF. The DNA of the CDR3 is TGTGCCAGCAGCCAGGGGGCCCGTAACAATGAGCAGTTCTTC.